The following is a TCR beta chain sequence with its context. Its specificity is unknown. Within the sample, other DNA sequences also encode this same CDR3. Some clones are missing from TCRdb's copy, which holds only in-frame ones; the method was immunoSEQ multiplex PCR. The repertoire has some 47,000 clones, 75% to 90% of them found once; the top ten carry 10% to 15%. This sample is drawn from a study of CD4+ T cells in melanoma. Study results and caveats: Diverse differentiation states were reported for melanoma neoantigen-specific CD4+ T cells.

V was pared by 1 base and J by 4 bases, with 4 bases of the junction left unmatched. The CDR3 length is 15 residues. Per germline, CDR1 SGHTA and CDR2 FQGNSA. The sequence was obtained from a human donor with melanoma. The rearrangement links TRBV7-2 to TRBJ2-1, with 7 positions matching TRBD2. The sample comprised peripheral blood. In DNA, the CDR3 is TGTGCCAGCAGCTTAGGGGGGGGGAGTTACAATGAGCAGTTCTTC. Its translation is CASSLGGGSYNEQFF.